The subject of this entry is one T cell receptor beta chain. The data stem from a study of blood T cell repertoires in COVID-19. As for the study in general: Acute and convalescent COVID-19 samples came from the United States, Italy and Spain. In each case, the material was cDNA or gDNA derived from T cells, B-cell-depleted T cells, or PBMCs.

In the original processing: Nucleated cell number was recorded as an estimate derived from reference gene primer amplification. Sequenced by immunoSEQ multiplex PCR; TCRdb stores in-frame clones only, minus some. The V and J calls and clone size come from that table; D and trimming were worked out from the DNA. This repertoire shows more than 70,000 clones, approximately 78% found once; its top ten account for about 35%. CDR3 size: 14 residues. The J segment lost 1 base and the V segment lost 6 bases, leaving 4 bases of the junction unmatched. Germline CDR1 is LNHDA and CDR2 is SQIVND (reference sequence).

The clonotype comes from a woman in her seventies with acute or convalescent COVID-19. Sequencing was carried out using peripheral blood. The chain combines TRBV19 with TRBJ2-3; 7 bases fit TRBD1. The CDR3 DNA sequence: TGTGCCAGTAGGAGAGGGGGCGGCACAGATACGCAGTATTTT. Translated, it gives CASRRGGGTDTQYF.